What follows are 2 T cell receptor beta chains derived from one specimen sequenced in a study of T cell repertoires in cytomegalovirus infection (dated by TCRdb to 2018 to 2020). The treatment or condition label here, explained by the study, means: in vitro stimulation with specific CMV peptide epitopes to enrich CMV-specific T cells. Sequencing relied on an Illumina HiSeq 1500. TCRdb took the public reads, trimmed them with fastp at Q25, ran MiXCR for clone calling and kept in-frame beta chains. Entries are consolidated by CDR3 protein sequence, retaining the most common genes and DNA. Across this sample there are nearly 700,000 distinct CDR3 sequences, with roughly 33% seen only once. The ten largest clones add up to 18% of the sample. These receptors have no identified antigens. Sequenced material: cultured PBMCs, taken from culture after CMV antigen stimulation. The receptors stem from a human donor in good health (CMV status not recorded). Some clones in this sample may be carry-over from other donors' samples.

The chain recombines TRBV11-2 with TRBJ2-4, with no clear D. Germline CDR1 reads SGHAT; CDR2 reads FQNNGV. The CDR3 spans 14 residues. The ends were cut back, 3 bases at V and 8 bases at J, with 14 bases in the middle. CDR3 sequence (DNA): TGTGCCAGCAGCTTTGGGCAGGTCTCGGACATTCAGTACTTC. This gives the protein CASSFGQVSDIQYF.

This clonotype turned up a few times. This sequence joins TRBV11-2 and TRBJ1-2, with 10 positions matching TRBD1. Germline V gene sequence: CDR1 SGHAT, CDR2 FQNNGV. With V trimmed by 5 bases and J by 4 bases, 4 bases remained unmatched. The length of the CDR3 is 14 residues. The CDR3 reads CASSRDRGGYGYTF. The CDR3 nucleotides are TGTGCCAGCAGCCGGGACAGGGGCGGCTATGGCTACACCTTC.